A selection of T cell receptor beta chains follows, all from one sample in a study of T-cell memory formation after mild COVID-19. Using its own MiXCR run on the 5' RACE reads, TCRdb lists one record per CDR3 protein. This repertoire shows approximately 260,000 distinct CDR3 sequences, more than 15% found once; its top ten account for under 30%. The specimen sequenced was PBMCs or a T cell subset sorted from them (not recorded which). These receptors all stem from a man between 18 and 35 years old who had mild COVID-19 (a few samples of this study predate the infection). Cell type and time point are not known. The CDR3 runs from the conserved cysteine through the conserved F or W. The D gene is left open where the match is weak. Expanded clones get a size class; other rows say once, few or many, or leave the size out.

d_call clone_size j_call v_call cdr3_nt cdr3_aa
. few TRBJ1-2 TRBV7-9 TGTGCCAGCAGCTTCCATTCGCCTGGGGATGGCTACACCTTC CASSFHSPGDGYTF
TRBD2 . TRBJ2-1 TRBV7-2 TGTGCCAGCAGCTGGGAGGGGAGGAATGAGCAGTTCTTC CASSWEGRNEQFF
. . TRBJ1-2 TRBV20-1 TGCAGTGCCTCCAGGGAACTTAACTATGGCTACACCTTC CSASRELNYGYTF
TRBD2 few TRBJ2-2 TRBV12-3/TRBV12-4 TGTGCCAGCAGTTCCTGGCTAGCGGGGTCGGGCACCGGGGAGCTGTTTTTT CASSSWLAGSGTGELFF
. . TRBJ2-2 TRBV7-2 TGTGCCAGCAGCTTGAGTGGAGGGGCCGGGGAGCTGTTTTTT CASSLSGGAGELFF
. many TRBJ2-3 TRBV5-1 TGCGCCAGCAGCTTTCGTGGTGGGGCAGATACGCAGTATTTT CASSFRGGADTQYF
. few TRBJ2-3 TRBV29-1 TGCAGCGCCTCCGGGCCTACGCCCGCAGATACGCAGTATTTT CSASGPTPADTQYF
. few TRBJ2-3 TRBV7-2 TGTGCCAGCAGCCTCCGGGACGGCTCGAATACGCAGTATTTT CASSLRDGSNTQYF
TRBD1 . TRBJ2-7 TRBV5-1 TGCGCCAGCAGCTTTATATCCGGGACAGGGTGGAGCGAGCAGTACTTC CASSFISGTGWSEQYF
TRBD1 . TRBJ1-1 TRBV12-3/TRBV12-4 TGTGCCAGCAGTCGACAGGGAGTGGACACTGAAGCTTTCTTT CASSRQGVDTEAFF
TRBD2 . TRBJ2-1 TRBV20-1 TGCAGTGCTCCCGGACTAGTAGGCTACAATGAGCAGTTCTTC CSAPGLVGYNEQFF
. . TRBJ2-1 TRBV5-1 TGCGCCAGCAGCTTGGCCGAAACTTCTCGAAGCTCCTACAATGAGCAGTTCTTC CASSLAETSRSSYNEQFF
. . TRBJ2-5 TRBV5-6 TGTGCCAGCAGCTTGGTACCGTTCGGCCAGGAGACCCAGTACTTC CASSLVPFGQETQYF
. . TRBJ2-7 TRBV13 TGTGCCAGCAGCTATGGGGTACCGGGGGATTACGAGCAGTACTTC CASSYGVPGDYEQYF
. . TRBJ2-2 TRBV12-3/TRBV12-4 TGTGCCAGCATTGTCCAGGGGAGTATCGGGGAGCTGTTTTTT CASIVQGSIGELFF
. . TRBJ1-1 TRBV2 TGTGCCAGCATCCGCCAGGGTGGAACTGAAGCTTTCTTT CASIRQGGTEAFF
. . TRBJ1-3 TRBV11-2 TGTGCCAGCAGCTCGCAGGGAGCGTACACCATATATTTT CASSSQGAYTIYF
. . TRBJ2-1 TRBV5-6 TGTGCCAGCCATAGGTGGGTCGGGTCCGGTTCCTACAATGAGCAGTTCTTC CASHRWVGSGSYNEQFF
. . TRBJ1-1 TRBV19 TGTGCCAGTACCCGGGACGGGAACACTGAAGCTTTCTTT CASTRDGNTEAFF
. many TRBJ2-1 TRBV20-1 TGCAGTGCTCCTTTCCCCAGTTTCTACAATGAGCAGTTCTTC CSAPFPSFYNEQFF
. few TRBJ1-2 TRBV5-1 TGCGCCAGCAGCCTATACGGCGTTTATGGCTACACCTTC CASSLYGVYGYTF
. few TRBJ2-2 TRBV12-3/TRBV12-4 TGTGCCAGCAGTTTTTTCATCTCGGGTTCTAGCGGGGAGCTGTTTTTT CASSFFISGSSGELFF
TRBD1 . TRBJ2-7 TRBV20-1 TGCAGTGCTAGCCCTGGGACAGCCAGCTCCTACGAGCAGTACTTC CSASPGTASSYEQYF
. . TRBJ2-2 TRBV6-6 TGTGCCACCGTGAGCAGGGCCACCGGGGAGCTGTTTTTT CATVSRATGELFF
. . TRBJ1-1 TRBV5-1 TGCGCCAGCAGCTTAAATACAGACACTGAAGCTTTCTTT CASSLNTDTEAFF
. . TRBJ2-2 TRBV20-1 TGCAGTGCTCAGGGGCCTAACACCGGGGAGCTGTTTTTT CSAQGPNTGELFF
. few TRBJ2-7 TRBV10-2 TGCGCCAGCAGTGCTAACGAGCAGTACTTC CASSANEQYF
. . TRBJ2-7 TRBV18 TGTGCCAGCTCACCGACTACTCACTACGAGCAGTACTTC CASSPTTHYEQYF
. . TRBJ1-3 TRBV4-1 TGCGCCAGCAGCCAGTACAGGGTTGGAAACACCATATATTTT CASSQYRVGNTIYF
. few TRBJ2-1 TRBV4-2 TGTGCCAGCAGCCAAGATCTGGGGGGCTTTTACAATGAGCAGTTCTTC CASSQDLGGFYNEQFF
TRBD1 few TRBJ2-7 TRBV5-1 TGCGCCAGCAGCTTGTGGCAGGGGGACGAGCAGTACTTC CASSLWQGDEQYF
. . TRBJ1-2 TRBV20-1 TGCAGTGCTAGTGTGACGGGGGAGGATGGCTACACCTTC CSASVTGEDGYTF
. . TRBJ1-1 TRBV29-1 TGCAGCGTTGGTGTTTTGGGCAGCCTAAACACTGAAGCTTTCTTT CSVGVLGSLNTEAFF
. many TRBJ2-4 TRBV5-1 TGCGCCAGCAGCCCCCTGGGGTTAGCAGCCAAAAACATTCAGTACTTC CASSPLGLAAKNIQYF
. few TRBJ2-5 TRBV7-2 TGTGCCAGCAGCTTATACTCCGGCGACAGACAAGAGACCCAGTACTTC CASSLYSGDRQETQYF
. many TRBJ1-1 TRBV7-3 TGTGCCAGCAGCCATGGGGGGGGGCACACTGAAGCTTTCTTT CASSHGGGHTEAFF
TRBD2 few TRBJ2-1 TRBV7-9 TGTGCCAGCAGCGGGCCGGGACTAGCGGGGGGCCTTACCTACAATGAGCAGTTCTTC CASSGPGLAGGLTYNEQFF
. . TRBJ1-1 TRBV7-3 TGTGCCAGCAGCTTTATCCGTGGGACTGAAGCTTTCTTT CASSFIRGTEAFF